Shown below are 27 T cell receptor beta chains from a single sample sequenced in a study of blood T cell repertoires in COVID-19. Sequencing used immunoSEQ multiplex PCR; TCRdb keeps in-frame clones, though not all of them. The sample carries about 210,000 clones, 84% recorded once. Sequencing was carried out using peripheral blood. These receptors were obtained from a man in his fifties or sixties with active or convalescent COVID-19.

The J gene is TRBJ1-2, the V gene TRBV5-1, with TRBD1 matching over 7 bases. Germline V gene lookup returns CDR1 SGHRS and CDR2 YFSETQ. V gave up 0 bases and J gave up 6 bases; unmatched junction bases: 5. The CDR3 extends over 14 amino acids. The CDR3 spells CASSLAGTANGYTF. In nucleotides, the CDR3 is TGCGCCAGCAGCTTGGCCGGGACAGCCAATGGCTACACCTTC.

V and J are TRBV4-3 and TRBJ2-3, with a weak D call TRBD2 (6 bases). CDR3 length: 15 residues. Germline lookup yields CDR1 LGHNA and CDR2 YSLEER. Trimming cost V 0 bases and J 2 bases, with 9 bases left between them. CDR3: CASSQDASVTDTQYF. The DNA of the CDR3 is TGCGCCAGCAGCCAAGATGCTAGCGTCACAGATACGCAGTATTTT.

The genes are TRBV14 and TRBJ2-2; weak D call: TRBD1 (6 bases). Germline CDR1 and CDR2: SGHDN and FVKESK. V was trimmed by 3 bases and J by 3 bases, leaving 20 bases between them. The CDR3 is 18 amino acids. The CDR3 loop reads CASSQAIGAGVDTGELFF. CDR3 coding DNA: TGTGCCAGCAGCCAGGCTATTGGGGCAGGGGTGGACACCGGGGAGCTGTTTTTT.

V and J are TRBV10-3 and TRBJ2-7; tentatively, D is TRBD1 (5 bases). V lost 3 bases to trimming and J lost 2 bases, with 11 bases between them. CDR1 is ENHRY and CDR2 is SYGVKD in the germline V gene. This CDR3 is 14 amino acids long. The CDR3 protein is CAISERGNTYEQYF. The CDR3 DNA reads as TGTGCCATCAGTGAAAGGGGCAATACCTACGAGCAGTACTTC.

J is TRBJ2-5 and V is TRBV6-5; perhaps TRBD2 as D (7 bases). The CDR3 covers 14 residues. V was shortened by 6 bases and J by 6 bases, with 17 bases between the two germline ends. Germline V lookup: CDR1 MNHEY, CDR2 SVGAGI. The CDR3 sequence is CASSRRGAVKTQYF. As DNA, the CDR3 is TGTGCCAGCAGCAGACGGGGGGCCGTAAAGACCCAGTACTTC.

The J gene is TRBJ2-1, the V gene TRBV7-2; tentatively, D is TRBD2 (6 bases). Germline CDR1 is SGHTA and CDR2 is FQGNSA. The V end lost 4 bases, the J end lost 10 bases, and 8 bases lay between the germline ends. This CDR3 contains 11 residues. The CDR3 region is CASSSGLEQFF. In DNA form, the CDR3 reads TGTGCCAGCAGCTCCGGACTAGAGCAGTTCTTC.

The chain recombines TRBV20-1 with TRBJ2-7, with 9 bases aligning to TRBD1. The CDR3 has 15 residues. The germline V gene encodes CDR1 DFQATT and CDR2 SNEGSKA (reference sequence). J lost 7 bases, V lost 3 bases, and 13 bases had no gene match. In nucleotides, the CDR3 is TGCAGTGCTAGTCGGCTAGGGACAGGGCCCAGAGAGCAGTACGTC. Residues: CSASRLGTGPREQYV.

This CDR3 is CASSLRASADYNEQFF. The CDR3 DNA is TGTGCCAGCAGCTTAAGGGCTAGCGCTGACTACAATGAGCAGTTCTTC. This chain uses TRBV7-3 with TRBJ2-1; tentatively, D is TRBD2 (6 bases). Germline-derived CDR1 and CDR2 are SGHTA and FQGTGA. The germline V and J ends were trimmed by 1 base and 3 bases, with 13 bases remaining between them. The CDR3 is 16 amino acids.

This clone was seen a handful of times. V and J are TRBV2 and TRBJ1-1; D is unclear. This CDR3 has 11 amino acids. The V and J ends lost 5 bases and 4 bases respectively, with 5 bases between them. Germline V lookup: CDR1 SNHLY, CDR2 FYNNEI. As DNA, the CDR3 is TGTGCCAGCAGTCCAGGCACTGAAGCTTTCTTT. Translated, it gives CASSPGTEAFF.

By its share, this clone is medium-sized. Written as DNA, the CDR3 is TGTGCCAGTGCGGGGGGACTAAATTACAATGAGCAGTTCTTC. Translating gives CASAGGLNYNEQFF. The chain joins TRBV28 to TRBJ2-1; 8 nucleotides line up with TRBD2. The length of the CDR3 is 14 residues. J gave up 4 bases and V 9 bases, and 8 bases lay outside the gene matches. Germline CDR1 MDHEN, CDR2 SYDVKM.

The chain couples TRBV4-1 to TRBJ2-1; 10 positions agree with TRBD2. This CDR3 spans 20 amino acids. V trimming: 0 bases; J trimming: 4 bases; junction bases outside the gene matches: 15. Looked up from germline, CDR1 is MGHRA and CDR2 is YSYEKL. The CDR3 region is CASSQDRLVTEREGYNEQFF. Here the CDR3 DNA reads TGCGCCAGCAGCCAAGATCGACTCGTCACAGAGCGGGAGGGGTACAATGAGCAGTTCTTC.

CDR3 nucleotides: TGTGCCAGTCAAATTATGCATGGGGCCACCAATCAGCCCCAGCATTTT. This sequence encodes CASQIMHGATNQPQHF. This rearrangement joins TRBV19 to TRBJ1-5; maybe TRBD1 (5 bases). CDR1 is LNHDA and CDR2 is SQIVND in the germline V gene (reference sequence). V dropped 8 bases and J dropped 3 bases, with 20 bases sitting between them. This CDR3 spans 16 amino acids.

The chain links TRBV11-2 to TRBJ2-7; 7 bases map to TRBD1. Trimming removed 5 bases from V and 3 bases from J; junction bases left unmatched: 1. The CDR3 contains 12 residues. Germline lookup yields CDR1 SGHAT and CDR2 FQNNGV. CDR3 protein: CASSRQGYEQYF. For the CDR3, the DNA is TGTGCCAGCAGCCGACAGGGCTACGAGCAGTACTTC.

Here the CDR3 DNA reads TGTGCCAGCAGCTTGGGACTAGCGGAGAACACCGGGGAGCTGTTTTTT. This gives the protein CASSLGLAENTGELFF. The genes are TRBV5-4 and TRBJ2-2; 9 nucleotides align to TRBD2. This CDR3 contains 16 residues. V was clipped by 0 bases and J by 1 base; unmatched bases: 1. The germline CDR1 and CDR2 sequences are SGHNT and YYREEE (reference sequence).

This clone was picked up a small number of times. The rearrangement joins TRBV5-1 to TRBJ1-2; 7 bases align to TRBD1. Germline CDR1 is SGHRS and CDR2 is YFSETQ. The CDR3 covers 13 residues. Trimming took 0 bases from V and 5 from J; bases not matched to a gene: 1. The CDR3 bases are TGCGCCAGCAGCTTGGGGACAGGATATGGCTACACCTTC. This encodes CASSLGTGYGYTF.

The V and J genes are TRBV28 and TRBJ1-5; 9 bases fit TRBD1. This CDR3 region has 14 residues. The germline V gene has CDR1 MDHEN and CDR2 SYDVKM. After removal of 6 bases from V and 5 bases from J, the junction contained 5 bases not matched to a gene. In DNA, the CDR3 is TGTGCCAGCAGACTCGGGACAGGGCATCAGCCCCAGCATTTT. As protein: CASRLGTGHQPQHF.

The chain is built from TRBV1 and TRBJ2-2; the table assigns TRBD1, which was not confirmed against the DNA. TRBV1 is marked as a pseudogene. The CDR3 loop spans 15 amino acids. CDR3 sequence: CTSSHQGGNTGELFF. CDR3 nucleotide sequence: TGCACCAGCAGTCATCAGGGGGGGAACACCGGGGAGCTGTTTTTT.

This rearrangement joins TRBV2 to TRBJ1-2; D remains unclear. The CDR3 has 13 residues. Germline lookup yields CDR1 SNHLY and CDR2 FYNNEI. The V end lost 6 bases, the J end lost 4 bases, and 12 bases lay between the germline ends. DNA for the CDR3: TGTGCCAGCAGCCCCCAACGGAGCTATGGCTACACCTTC. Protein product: CASSPQRSYGYTF.

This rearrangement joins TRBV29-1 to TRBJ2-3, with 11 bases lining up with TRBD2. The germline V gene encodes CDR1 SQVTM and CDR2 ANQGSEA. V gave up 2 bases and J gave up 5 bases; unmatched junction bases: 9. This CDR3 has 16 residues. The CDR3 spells CSVERASGGQGDTQYF. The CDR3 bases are TGCAGCGTTGAAAGGGCTAGCGGGGGGCAGGGAGATACGCAGTATTTT.

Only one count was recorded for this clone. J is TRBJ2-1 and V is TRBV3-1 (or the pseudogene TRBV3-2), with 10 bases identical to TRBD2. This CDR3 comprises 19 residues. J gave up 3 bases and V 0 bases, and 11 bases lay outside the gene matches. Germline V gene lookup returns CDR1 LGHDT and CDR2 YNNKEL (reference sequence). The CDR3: CASSQDLSGRLRGYNEQFF. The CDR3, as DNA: TGTGCCAGCAGCCAAGATCTTAGCGGGAGGTTGAGGGGCTACAATGAGCAGTTCTTC.

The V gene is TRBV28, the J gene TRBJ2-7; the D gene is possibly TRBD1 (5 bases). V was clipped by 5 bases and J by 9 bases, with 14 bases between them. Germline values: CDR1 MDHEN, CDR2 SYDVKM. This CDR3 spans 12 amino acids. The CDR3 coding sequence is TGTGCCAGCAGTCTGGGAATAAGGGGGCAGTACTTC. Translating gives CASSLGIRGQYF.

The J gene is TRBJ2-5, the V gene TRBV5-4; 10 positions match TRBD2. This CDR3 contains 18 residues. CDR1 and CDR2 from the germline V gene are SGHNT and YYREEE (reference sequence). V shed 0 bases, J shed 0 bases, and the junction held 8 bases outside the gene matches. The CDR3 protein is CASSLGLAGTQNQETQYF. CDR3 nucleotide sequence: TGTGCCAGCAGCTTGGGACTAGCGGGTACCCAAAACCAAGAGACCCAGTACTTC. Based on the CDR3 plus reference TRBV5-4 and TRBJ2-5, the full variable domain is ETGVTQSPTHLIKTRGQQVTLRCSSQSGHNTVSWYQQALGQGPQFIFQYYREEENGRGNFPPRFSGLQFPNYSSELNVNALELDDSALYLCASSLGLAGTQNQETQYFGPGTRLLVL.

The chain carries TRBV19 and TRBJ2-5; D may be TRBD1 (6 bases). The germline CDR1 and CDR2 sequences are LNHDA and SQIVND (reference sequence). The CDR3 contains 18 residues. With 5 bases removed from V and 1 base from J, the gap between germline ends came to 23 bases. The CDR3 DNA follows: TGTGCCAGTAGTCTCACAGGGCGAGGGGCAGGCGGCCAAGAGACCCAGTACTTC. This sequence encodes CASSLTGRGAGGQETQYF.

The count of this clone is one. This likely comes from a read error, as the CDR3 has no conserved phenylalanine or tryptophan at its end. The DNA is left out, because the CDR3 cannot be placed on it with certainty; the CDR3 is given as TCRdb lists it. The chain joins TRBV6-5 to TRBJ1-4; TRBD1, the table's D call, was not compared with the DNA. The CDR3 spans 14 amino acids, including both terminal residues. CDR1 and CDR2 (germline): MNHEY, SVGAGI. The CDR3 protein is CASSYSRRRGQGLG.

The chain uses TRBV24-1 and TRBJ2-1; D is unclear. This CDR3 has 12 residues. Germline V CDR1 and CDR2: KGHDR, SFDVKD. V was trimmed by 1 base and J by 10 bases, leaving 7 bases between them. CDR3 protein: CATSDFQEEQFF. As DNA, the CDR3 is TGTGCCACCAGTGATTTTCAGGAAGAGCAGTTCTTC.

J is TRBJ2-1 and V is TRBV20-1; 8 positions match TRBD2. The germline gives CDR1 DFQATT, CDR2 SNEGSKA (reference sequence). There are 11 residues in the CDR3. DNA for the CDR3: TGCAGCCGGGGGGGGTACAATGAGCAGTTCTTC. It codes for CSRGGYNEQFF.

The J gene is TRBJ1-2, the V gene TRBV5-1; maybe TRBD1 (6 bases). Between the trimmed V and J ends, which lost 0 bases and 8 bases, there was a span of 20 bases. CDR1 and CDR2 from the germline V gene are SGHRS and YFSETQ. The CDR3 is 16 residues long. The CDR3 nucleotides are TGCGCCAGCAGCTTGGGGGCAGGGGAGATCTCGCGGGGCTACACCTTC. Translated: CASSLGAGEISRGYTF.